This T cell receptor (beta chain) appears in the sequencing data of a study of control samples from healthy donors and cancer patients. The germline V gene has CDR1 MNHNS and CDR2 SASEGT. The CDR3 loop spans 17 amino acids. V shed 4 bases, J shed 3 bases, and the junction held 8 bases outside the gene matches. TCRdb keeps only in-frame clones here, not all; method: immunoSEQ multiplex PCR. Counted here are 25,000 to 30,000 clones, about 82% occurring once; the ten biggest clones make up 6.5% to 7%. The origin of this receptor is a woman aged 60-75 years with head and neck cancer. The chain has TRBV6-1 and TRBJ2-7; 14 nucleotides line up with TRBD2. Sequences were obtained from PBMCs. The CDR3 loop reads CASSAETSGRAGYEQYF. The CDR3 DNA reads as TGTGCCAGCAGTGCCGAGACTAGCGGGAGGGCCGGCTACGAGCAGTACTTC.